A selection of T cell receptor beta chains follows, all from one sample in a study of control samples from healthy donors and cancer patients. The method was immunoSEQ multiplex PCR; TCRdb's version includes in-frame clones alone and lacks a portion of them. Among 110,000 or so clones listed, around 89% were seen once. The sample taken for sequencing was blood. All receptors come from a woman in her forties or fifties in good health. Both conserved end residues are part of each CDR3. The D gene is left open where the match is weak. Rows may omit the clone size; those that give it use once, few, many or a size class.

D gene	J gene	clone size	V gene	CDR3 protein	CDR3 DNA
NA	TRBJ2-5	NA	TRBV3-1/TRBV3-2	CASSPEGAQETQYF	TGTGCCAGCAGCCCGGAGGGGGCGCAAGAGACCCAGTACTTC
NA	TRBJ2-4	NA	TRBV6-5	CASSYDVVLAKNIQYF	TGTGCCAGCAGTTACGATGTGGTTTTAGCCAAAAACATTCAGTACTTC
NA	TRBJ1-1	NA	TRBV19	CASSTGVEIGEAFF	TGTGCCAGTAGTACTGGGGTTGAGATAGGGGAAGCTTTCTTT
NA	TRBJ1-5	NA	TRBV6-5	CASRNRVGEPQHF	TGTGCCAGCAGAAACAGGGTCGGGGAGCCCCAGCATTTT
NA	TRBJ2-7	NA	TRBV7-8	CASSLAGQIEQYF	TGTGCCAGCAGCTTAGCAGGACAGATCGAGCAGTACTTC
NA	TRBJ2-7	few	TRBV2	CASSEMSYEQYF	TGTGCCAGCAGTGAAATGTCCTACGAGCAGTACTTC
NA	TRBJ2-5	NA	TRBV5-4	CASSPKGGIETQYF	TGTGCCAGCAGCCCCAAGGGGGGGATAGAGACCCAGTACTTC
NA	TRBJ2-3	NA	TRBV19	CASSIVSKGVLGLTDTQYF	TGTGCCAGTAGTATAGTATCCAAAGGAGTCCTTGGACTCACAGATACGCAGTATTTT
NA	TRBJ2-3	NA	TRBV30	CAWSVGGADTQYF	TGTGCCTGGAGTGTTGGGGGGGCCGATACGCAGTATTTT
NA	TRBJ1-2	NA	TRBV2	CASSERLSMGYTF	TGTGCCAGCAGTGAAAGACTCTCTATGGGCTACACCTTC
TRBD2	TRBJ2-5	NA	TRBV7-8	CASSLWGGESETQYF	TGTGCCAGCAGCCTCTGGGGGGGGGAATCGGAGACCCAGTACTTC
NA	TRBJ1-6	NA	TRBV18	CASRAVGQADNSPLHF	TGTGCCAGCCGGGCGGTCGGCCAGGCTGATAATTCACCCCTCCACTTT
NA	TRBJ2-2	NA	TRBV11-1	CASSPSGVGELFF	TGTGCCAGCAGCCCCTCCGGGGTCGGGGAGCTGTTTTTT
TRBD1	TRBJ1-2	NA	TRBV7-2	CASSLSRQGLGYTF	TGTGCCAGCAGCCTATCAAGACAGGGGCTTGGCTACACCTTC
TRBD1	TRBJ2-1	NA	TRBV14	CASSQRWDSRYNEQFF	TGTGCCAGCAGCCAACGGTGGGACAGTCGCTACAATGAGCAGTTCTTC
NA	TRBJ2-1	once	TRBV11-2	CASSLIMGRTLNEQFF	TGTGCCAGCAGCTTAATAATGGGCCGGACACTCAATGAGCAGTTCTTC
NA	TRBJ2-6	NA	TRBV29-1	CSVVLQPHLSGANVLTF	TGCAGCGTTGTACTACAGCCTCACCTCTCTGGGGCCAACGTCCTGACTTTC
NA	TRBJ2-3	NA	TRBV19	CASSLTVTDTQYF	TGTGCCAGTAGCTTGACGGTCACAGATACGCAGTATTTT
NA	TRBJ2-3	NA	TRBV11-2	CASSFRQSSSRNTQYF	TGTGCCAGCAGCTTCCGACAGAGCTCCTCACGGAATACGCAGTATTTT
NA	TRBJ2-5	NA	TRBV21-1	CATTGRGAKTQYF	TGTGCCACGACGGGGAGGGGGGCGAAGACCCAGTACTTC
TRBD2	TRBJ2-7	once	TRBV9	CASSEGLGEQYF	TGTGCCAGCAGCGAGGGACTAGGGGAGCAGTACTTC
NA	TRBJ2-7	NA	TRBV30	CALAAPLYEQYF	TGTGCCCTGGCGGCTCCCCTATACGAGCAGTACTTC
NA	TRBJ2-7	many	TRBV7-9	CASSNAAGETYEQYF	TGTGCCAGTTCAAACGCGGCAGGGGAGACCTACGAGCAGTACTTC
NA	TRBJ2-7	NA	TRBV7-8	CASSLPRYEQYF	TGTGCCAGCAGCCTACCCCGCTACGAGCAGTACTTC
TRBD2	TRBJ2-2	NA	TRBV7-3	CASSPPAGDNTGELFF	TGTGCCAGCAGCCCCCCCGCGGGGGACAACACCGGGGAGCTGTTTTTT
NA	TRBJ1-4	NA	TRBV7-6	CASSQHWRRNEKLFF	TGTGCCAGCAGCCAACATTGGAGGCGGAATGAAAAACTGTTTTTT
NA	TRBJ2-2	NA	TRBV30	CAWGLRTKSTGELFF	TGTGCCTGGGGGCTCAGGACAAAAAGCACCGGGGAGCTGTTTTTT
TRBD2	TRBJ2-2	NA	TRBV2	CARAGLAGVTGELFF	TGTGCCAGGGCGGGCCTAGCGGGGGTCACCGGGGAGCTGTTTTTT
NA	TRBJ2-7	NA	TRBV4-2	CASSQDGVGTSYEQYF	TGTGCCAGCAGCCAAGATGGAGTCGGGACCAGCTACGAGCAGTACTTC
NA	TRBJ1-2	NA	TRBV14	CASSQARNYGYTF	TGTGCCAGCAGCCAAGCCAGGAACTATGGCTACACCTTC
NA	TRBJ2-7	NA	TRBV20-1	CSASPRAASYEQYF	TGCAGTGCCAGTCCCAGAGCAGCATCATACGAGCAGTACTTC
TRBD1	TRBJ1-1	NA	TRBV28	CASTRDSYTEAFF	TGTGCCAGCACCCGGGACAGCTACACTGAAGCTTTCTTT
TRBD1	TRBJ2-2	NA	TRBV5-1	CASSLGQGGTGELFF	TGCGCCAGCAGCTTAGGACAGGGTGGCACCGGGGAGCTGTTTTTT
NA	TRBJ2-1	NA	TRBV5-6	CASSSGARNEQFF	TGTGCCAGCAGTTCGGGGGCCAGAAATGAGCAGTTCTTC
TRBD1	TRBJ2-1	NA	TRBV30	CAWKPLGTGVGGEQFF	TGTGCCTGGAAACCCCTTGGGACAGGGGTAGGTGGTGAGCAGTTCTTC
NA	TRBJ1-2	NA	TRBV6-1	CASSEEGLDGYTF	TGTGCCAGCAGTGAGGAGGGTCTTGATGGCTACACCTTC
NA	TRBJ2-3	NA	TRBV24-1	CATSDWIADSTDTQYF	TGTGCCACCAGTGATTGGATAGCGGACAGCACAGATACGCAGTATTTT
NA	TRBJ1-2	NA	TRBV6-5	CASSSPGQGGYGYTF	TGTGCCAGCAGTTCACCAGGGCAGGGAGGCTATGGCTACACCTTC
TRBD1	TRBJ1-6	NA	TRBV5-1	CASSLGSQGGNSPLHF	TGCGCCAGCAGCTTGGGATCGCAGGGGGGGAATTCACCCCTCCACTTT
NA	TRBJ2-6	NA	TRBV24-1	CATSEYRDQSGANVLTF	TGTGCCACCAGTGAGTACAGGGACCAATCTGGGGCCAACGTCCTGACTTTC
NA	TRBJ1-4	NA	TRBV11-2	CASSPYDATNEKLFF	TGTGCCAGCAGTCCCTACGATGCAACTAATGAAAAACTGTTTTTT
NA	TRBJ2-3	NA	TRBV27	CASLSTDTQYF	TGTGCCAGCCTGAGCACAGATACGCAGTATTTT
TRBD1	TRBJ2-1	NA	TRBV10-3	CAISDETGGNEQFF	TGTGCCATCAGTGACGAGACAGGGGGGAATGAGCAGTTCTTC
NA	TRBJ2-3	NA	TRBV7-3	CASNPEACTDTQYF	TGTGCCAGCAACCCCGAGGCCTGCACAGATACGCAGTATTTT
NA	TRBJ2-7	NA	TRBV30	CAWSVAGAAYEQYF	TGTGCCTGGAGTGTTGCGGGGGCCGCTTACGAGCAGTACTTC
NA	TRBJ2-7	NA	TRBV7-9	CASSLDGFGTGQYF	TGTGCCAGCAGCTTAGACGGCTTCGGGACCGGGCAGTACTTC
NA	TRBJ2-5	NA	TRBV2	CASSEALRGETQYF	TGTGCCAGCAGTGAAGCGCTTCGCGGAGAGACCCAGTACTTC
TRBD1	TRBJ2-4	once	TRBV19	CASNLRGQNIQYF	TGTGCCAGTAACCTAAGGGGGCAGAACATTCAGTACTTC
NA	TRBJ1-1	once	TRBV5-1	CASSFQGGDTEAFF	TGCGCCAGCAGCTTCCAGGGAGGAGACACTGAAGCTTTCTTT
NA	TRBJ2-1	NA	TRBV7-7	CASSLEGGNEQFF	TGTGCCAGCAGCTTAGAAGGGGGGAATGAGCAGTTCTTC
TRBD1	TRBJ1-4	NA	TRBV7-9	CASSPDTDGTGEYEKLFF	TGTGCCAGCAGCCCGGACACGGACGGGACAGGAGAATATGAAAAACTGTTTTTT
NA	TRBJ2-3	NA	TRBV30	CAWMPGRSDTQYF	TGTGCCTGGATGCCGGGACGATCAGATACGCAGTATTTT
TRBD2	TRBJ2-2	NA	TRBV28	CASSPLAGDRAGELFF	TGTGCCAGCAGTCCCTTAGCGGGAGATAGGGCCGGGGAGCTGTTTTTT
TRBD1	TRBJ2-3	NA	TRBV5-1	CASSLEVAGQGVFTDTQYF	TGCGCCAGCAGCTTGGAGGTAGCGGGACAGGGGGTGTTCACAGATACGCAGTATTTT
NA	TRBJ2-5	NA	TRBV9	CASSSPGQGPEETQYF	TGTGCCAGCAGCTCTCCAGGCCAGGGTCCTGAGGAGACCCAGTACTTC
TRBD2	TRBJ2-3	NA	TRBV19	CASSQWREGINTQYF	TGTGCCAGTAGTCAATGGCGGGAGGGCATAAATACGCAGTATTTT
TRBD1	TRBJ2-4	NA	TRBV5-1	CASRREGTGGQNIQYF	TGCGCCAGCAGACGGGAAGGGACAGGAGGCCAAAACATTCAGTACTTC
NA	TRBJ1-2	NA	TRBV4-3	CASSPRQETANYGYTF	TGCGCCAGCAGCCCACGACAGGAGACCGCTAACTATGGCTACACCTTC
NA	TRBJ2-5	NA	TRBV10-2	CASSDILLQVEETQYF	TGCGCCAGCAGTGATATTCTCCTTCAAGTAGAAGAGACCCAGTACTTC
TRBD1	TRBJ2-7	NA	TRBV10-3	CAIRGTGGLYEQYF	TGTGCCATCAGAGGGACAGGGGGCCTCTACGAGCAGTACTTC